This entry features one T cell receptor beta chain sequence. These data belong to a study of control samples from healthy donors and cancer patients. Trimming cost V 5 bases and J 0 bases, with 5 bases left between them. The CDR3 consists of 13 residues. CDR1 LGHDT and CDR2 YNNKEL come from the germline V gene (reference sequence). The repertoire was sequenced with immunoSEQ multiplex PCR; TCRdb's copy has only in-frame clones and lacks some. The sample holds 150,000 to 200,000 clones, roughly 91% seen once. Sample: blood. The receptor comes from a woman aged 25-40 years in good health. The rearrangement joins TRBV3-1 (or the pseudogene TRBV3-2) to TRBJ1-3; D unresolved. The CDR3 spells CASSYSSGNTIYF. For the CDR3, the DNA is TGTGCCAGCAGCTACAGCTCTGGAAACACCATATATTTT.